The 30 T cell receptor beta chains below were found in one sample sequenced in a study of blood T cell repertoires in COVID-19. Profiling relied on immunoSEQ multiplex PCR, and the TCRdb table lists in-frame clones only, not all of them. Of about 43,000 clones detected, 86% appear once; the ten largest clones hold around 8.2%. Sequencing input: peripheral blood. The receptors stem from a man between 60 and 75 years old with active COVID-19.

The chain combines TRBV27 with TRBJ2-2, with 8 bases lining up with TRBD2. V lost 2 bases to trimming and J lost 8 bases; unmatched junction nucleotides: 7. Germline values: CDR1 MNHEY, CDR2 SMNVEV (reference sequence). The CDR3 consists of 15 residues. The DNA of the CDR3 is TGTGCCAGCAGTTTAGCGAGCGGGAGCTCTGGGGAGCTGTTTTTT. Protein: CASSLASGSSGELFF.

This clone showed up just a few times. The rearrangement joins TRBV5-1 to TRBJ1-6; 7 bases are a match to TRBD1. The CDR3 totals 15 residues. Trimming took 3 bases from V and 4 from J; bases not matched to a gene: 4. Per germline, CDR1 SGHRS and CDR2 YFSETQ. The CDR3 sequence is CASSSTGDYNSPLHF. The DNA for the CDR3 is TGCGCCAGCAGCTCCACAGGGGATTATAATTCACCCCTCCACTTT.

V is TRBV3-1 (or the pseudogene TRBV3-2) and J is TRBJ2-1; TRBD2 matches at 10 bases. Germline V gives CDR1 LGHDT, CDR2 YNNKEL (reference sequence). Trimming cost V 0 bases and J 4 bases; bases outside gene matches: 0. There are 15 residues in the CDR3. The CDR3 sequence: CASSQELAGYNEQFF. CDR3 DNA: TGTGCCAGCAGCCAAGAACTAGCGGGGTACAATGAGCAGTTCTTC.

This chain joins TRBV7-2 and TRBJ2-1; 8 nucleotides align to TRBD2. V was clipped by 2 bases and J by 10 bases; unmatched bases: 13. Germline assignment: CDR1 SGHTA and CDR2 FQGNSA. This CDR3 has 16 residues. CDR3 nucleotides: TGTGCCAGCAGCTTACCCGGGACTAGAGTTACAGAAGAGCAGTTCTTC. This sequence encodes CASSLPGTRVTEEQFF.

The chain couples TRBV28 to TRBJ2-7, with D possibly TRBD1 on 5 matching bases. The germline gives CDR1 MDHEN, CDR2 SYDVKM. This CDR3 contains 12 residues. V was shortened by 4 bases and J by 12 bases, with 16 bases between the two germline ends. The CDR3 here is CASSSPRQKGYF. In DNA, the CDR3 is TGTGCCAGCAGTTCGCCCCGACAGAAGGGGTACTTC. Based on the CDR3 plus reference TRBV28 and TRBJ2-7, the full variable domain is DVKVTQSSRYLVKRTGEKVFLECVQDMDHENMFWYRQDPGLGLRLIYFSYDVKMKEKGDIPEGYSVSREKKERFSLILESASTNQTSMYLCASSSPRQKGYFGPGTRLTVT.

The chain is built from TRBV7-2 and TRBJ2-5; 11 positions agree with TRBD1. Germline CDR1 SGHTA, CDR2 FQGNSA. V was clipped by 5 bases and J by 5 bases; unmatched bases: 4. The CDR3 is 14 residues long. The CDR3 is CASSRDRGMETQYF. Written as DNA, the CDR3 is TGTGCCAGCAGCCGGGACAGGGGGATGGAGACCCAGTACTTC.

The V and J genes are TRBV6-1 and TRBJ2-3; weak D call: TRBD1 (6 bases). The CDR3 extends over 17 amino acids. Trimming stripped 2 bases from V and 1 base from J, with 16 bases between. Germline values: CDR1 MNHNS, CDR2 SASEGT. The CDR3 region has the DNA TGTGCCAGCAGTGAATTCGGCCCAGGGGACGGCACAGATACGCAGTATTTT. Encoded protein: CASSEFGPGDGTDTQYF.

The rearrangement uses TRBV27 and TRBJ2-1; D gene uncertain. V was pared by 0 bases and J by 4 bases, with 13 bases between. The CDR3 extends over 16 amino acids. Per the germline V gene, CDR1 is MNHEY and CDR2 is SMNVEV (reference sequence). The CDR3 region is CASSLSSPPIYNEQFF. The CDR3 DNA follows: TGTGCCAGCAGTTTATCGAGCCCCCCTATATACAATGAGCAGTTCTTC.

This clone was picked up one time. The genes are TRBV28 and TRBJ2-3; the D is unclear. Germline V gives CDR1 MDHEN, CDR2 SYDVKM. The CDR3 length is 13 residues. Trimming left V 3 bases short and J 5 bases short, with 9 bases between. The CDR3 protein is CASSFAIRDTQYF. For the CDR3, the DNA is TGTGCCAGCAGTTTTGCGATAAGAGATACGCAGTATTTT.

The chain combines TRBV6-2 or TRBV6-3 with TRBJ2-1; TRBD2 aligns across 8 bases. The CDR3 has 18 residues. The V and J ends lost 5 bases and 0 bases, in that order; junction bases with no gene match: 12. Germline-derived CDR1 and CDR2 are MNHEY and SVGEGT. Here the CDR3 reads CASSRQTGLAGSYNEQFF. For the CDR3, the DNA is TGTGCCAGCAGTCGCCAAACCGGACTAGCAGGCTCCTACAATGAGCAGTTCTTC.

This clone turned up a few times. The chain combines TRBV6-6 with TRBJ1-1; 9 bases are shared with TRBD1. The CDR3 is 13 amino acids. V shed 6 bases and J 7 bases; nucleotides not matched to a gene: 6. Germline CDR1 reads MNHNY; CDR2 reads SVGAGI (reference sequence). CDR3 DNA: TGTGCCAGCAGCCGGGACAGGGAGGGTGAAGCTTTCTTT. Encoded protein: CASSRDREGEAFF.

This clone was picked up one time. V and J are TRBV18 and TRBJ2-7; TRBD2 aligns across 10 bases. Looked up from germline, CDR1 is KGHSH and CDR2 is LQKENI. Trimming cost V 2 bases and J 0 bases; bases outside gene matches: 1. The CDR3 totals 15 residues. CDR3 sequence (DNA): TGTGCCAGCTCACCATCTAGCGGGGGCTCCTACGAGCAGTACTTC. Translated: CASSPSSGGSYEQYF.

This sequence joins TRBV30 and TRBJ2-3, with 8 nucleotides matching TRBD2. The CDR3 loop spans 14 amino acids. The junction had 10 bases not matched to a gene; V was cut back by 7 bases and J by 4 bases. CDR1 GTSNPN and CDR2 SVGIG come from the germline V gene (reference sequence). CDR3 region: CAYQGLAGSDTQYF. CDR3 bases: TGTGCCTACCAAGGACTAGCCGGCTCAGATACGCAGTATTTT. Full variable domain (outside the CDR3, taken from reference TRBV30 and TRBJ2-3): SQTIHQWPATLVQPVGSPLSLECTVEGTSNPNLYWYRQAAGRGLQLLFYSVGIGQISSEVPQNLSASRPQDRQFILSSKKLLLSDSGFYLCAYQGLAGSDTQYFGPGTRLTVL.

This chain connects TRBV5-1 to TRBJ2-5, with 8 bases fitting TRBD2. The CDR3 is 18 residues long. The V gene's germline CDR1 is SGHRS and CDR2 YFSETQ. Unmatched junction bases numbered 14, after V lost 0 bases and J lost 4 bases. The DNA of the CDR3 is TGCGCCAGCAGCTTGGCCGTAAGCGGGAGAGGTCTGGGAGAGACCCAGTACTTC. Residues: CASSLAVSGRGLGETQYF.

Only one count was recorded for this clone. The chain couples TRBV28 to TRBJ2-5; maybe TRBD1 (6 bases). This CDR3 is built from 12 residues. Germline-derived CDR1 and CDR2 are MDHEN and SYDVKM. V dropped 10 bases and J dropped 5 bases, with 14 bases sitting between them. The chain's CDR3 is CAIAGVGETQYF. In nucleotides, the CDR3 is TGTGCCATAGCAGGGGTTGGGGAGACCCAGTACTTC.

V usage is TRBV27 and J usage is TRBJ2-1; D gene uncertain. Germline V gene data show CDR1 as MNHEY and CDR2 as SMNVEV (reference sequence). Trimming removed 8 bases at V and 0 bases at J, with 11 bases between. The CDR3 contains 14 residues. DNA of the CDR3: TGTGCCAGCGCCCTGGGCCCCTCCTACAATGAGCAGTTCTTC. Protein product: CASALGPSYNEQFF.

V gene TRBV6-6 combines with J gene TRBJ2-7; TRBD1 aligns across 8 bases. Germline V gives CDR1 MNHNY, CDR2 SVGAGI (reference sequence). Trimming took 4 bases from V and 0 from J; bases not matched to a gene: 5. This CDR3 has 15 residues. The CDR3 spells CASSSAGGASYEQYF. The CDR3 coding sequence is TGTGCCAGCAGTTCCGCAGGGGGCGCCTCCTACGAGCAGTACTTC.

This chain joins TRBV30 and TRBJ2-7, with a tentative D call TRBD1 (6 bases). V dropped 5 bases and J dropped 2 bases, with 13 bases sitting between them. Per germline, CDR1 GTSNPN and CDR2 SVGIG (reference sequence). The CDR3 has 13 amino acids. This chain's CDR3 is CAWGRGQAYEQYF. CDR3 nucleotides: TGTGCCTGGGGAAGGGGACAAGCCTACGAGCAGTACTTC.

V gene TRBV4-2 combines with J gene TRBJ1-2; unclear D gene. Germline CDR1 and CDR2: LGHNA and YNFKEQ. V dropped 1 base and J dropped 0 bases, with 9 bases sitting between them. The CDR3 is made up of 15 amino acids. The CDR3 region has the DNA TGTGCCAGCAGCCAAGTTCCCGGGTCTAACTATGGCTACACCTTC. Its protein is CASSQVPGSNYGYTF.

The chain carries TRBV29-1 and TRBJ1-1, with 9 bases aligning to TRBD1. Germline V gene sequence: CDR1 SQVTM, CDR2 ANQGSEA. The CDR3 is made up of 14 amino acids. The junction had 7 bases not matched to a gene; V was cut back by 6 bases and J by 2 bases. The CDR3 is CSVGQGMVNTEAFF. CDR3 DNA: TGCAGCGTCGGACAGGGGATGGTAAACACTGAAGCTTTCTTT.

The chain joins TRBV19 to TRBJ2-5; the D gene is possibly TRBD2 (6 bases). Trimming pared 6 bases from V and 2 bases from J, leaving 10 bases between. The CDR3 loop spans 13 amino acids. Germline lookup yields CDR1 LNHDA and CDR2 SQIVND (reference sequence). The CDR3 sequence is CASSGSPQETQYF. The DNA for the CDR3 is TGTGCCAGTAGCGGGAGCCCACAAGAGACCCAGTACTTC.

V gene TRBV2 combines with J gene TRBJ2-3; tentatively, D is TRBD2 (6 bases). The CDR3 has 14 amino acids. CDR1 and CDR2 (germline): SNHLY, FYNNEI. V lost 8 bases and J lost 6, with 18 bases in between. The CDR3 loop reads CASGDRLALDTQYF. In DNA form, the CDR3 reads TGTGCCAGCGGAGATCGGCTAGCGTTGGATACGCAGTATTTT.

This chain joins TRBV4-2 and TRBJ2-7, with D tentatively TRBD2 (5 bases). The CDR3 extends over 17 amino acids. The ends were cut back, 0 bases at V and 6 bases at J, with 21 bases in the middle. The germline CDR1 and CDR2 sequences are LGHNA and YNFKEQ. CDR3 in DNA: TGTGCCAGCAGCCAAGATGTAGGTGGACGGGCGGGTAGCGAGCAGTACTTC. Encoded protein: CASSQDVGGRAGSEQYF.

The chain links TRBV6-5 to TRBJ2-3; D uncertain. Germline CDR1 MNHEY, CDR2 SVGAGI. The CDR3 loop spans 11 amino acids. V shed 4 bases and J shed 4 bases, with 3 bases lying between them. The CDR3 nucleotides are TGTGCCAGCAGTTCTTCAGATACGCAGTATTTT. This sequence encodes CASSSSDTQYF.

CDR3 sequence: CASSYPREGASYEQYF. DNA for the CDR3: TGTGCCAGCAGCTACCCTCGGGAGGGGGCCTCCTACGAGCAGTACTTC. The chain joins TRBV7-2 to TRBJ2-7; TRBD2 might be the D (8 bases). The ends were cut back, 4 bases at V and 0 bases at J, with 16 bases in the middle. The CDR3 length is 16 residues. CDR1 is SGHTA and CDR2 is FQGNSA in the germline V gene.

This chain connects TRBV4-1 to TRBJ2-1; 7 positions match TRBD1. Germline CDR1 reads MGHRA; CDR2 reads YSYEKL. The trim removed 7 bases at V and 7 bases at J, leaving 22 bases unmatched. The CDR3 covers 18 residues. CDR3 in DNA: TGCGCCAGCACCGAGGGGGCTAGAATCTTGGCAGGGGGTAATGAGCAGTTCTTC. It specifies CASTEGARILAGGNEQFF.

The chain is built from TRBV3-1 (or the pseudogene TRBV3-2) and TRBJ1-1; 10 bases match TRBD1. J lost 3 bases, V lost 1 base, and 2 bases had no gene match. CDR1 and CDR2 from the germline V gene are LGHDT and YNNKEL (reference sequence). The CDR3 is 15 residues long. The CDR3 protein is CASSQVGTGDTEAFF. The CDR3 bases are TGTGCCAGCAGCCAAGTGGGGACAGGGGACACTGAAGCTTTCTTT.

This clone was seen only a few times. The CDR3 nucleotides read TGTGCCAGCAATCTCGGCATGAGGGAAAAACTGTTTTTT. This translates into CASNLGMREKLFF. V and J are TRBV2 and TRBJ1-4, with D unclear. V shed 7 bases and J shed 8 bases, with 14 bases lying between them. The CDR3 runs to 13 residues. Germline V gene lookup returns CDR1 SNHLY and CDR2 FYNNEI.

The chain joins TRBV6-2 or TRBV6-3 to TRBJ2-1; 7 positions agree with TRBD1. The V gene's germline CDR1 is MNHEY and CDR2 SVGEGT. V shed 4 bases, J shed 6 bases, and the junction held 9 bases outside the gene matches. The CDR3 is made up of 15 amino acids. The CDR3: CASSSNRGRGNEQFF. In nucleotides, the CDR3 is TGTGCCAGCAGTTCGAACAGGGGAAGAGGCAATGAGCAGTTCTTC.

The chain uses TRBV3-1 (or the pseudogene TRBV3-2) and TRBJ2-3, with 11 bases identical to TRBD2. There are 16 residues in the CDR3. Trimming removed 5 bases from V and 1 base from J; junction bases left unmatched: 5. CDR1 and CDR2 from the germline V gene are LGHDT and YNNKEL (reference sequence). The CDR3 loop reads CASSSLAGGGTDTQYF. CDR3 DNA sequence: TGTGCCAGCAGCTCTTTAGCGGGAGGGGGCACAGATACGCAGTATTTT.